This is a list of T cell receptor beta chains from one sample in a study of T cell repertoires in cytomegalovirus infection. TCRdb re-analysed the reads in MiXCR, keeping a single row per CDR3 protein. The table shows fewer than 1,000,000 distinct CDR3 sequences, with about 33% occurring only once. No antigen has been identified for these receptors. The specimen was cultured CD8+ T cells from PBMCs, collected from culture after CMV antigen stimulation. The receptors here all came from a human donor in good health (CMV status not recorded). Some clones in this sample may be carry-over from other donors' samples. The CDR3 runs from the conserved cysteine through the conserved F or W.

j_call v_call cdr3_aa
TRBJ2-1 TRBV7-9 CASSHIDRSPSYNEQFF
TRBJ2-7 TRBV27 CASSFITGGVYEQYF
TRBJ2-1 TRBV6-1 CASSSQTENEQFF
TRBJ1-4 TRBV3-1 CASSQDQGANEKLFF
TRBJ2-5 TRBV7-9 CASSSPRGQQRETQYF
TRBJ2-5 TRBV7-6 CASSLSALGRETQYF
TRBJ2-3 TRBV12-3/TRBV12-4 CASSHLAGTSTDTQYF
TRBJ2-7 TRBV27 CASSTTGQGYEQYF
TRBJ1-1 TRBV6-1 CASYLNVNTEAFF
TRBJ2-1 TRBV4-1 CASSHPGQPFEQFF
TRBJ2-7 TRBV20-1 CSARGTGYEQYF
TRBJ2-3 TRBV28 CASSSKEADTQYF
TRBJ2-1 TRBV10-3 CAISASINEQFF
TRBJ1-1 TRBV4-1 CAGASGRGGTEAFF
TRBJ1-1 TRBV7-8 CASSLPRMGANTEAFF